This T cell receptor (beta chain) was documented in a study of cytomegalovirus exposure and HLA in healthy donors. The CDR3 has 14 residues. The V and J ends lost 7 bases and 0 bases respectively, with 9 bases between them. CDR1 is LNHNV, CDR2 YYDKDF, per germline (reference sequence). The study ran its PCR with 60 Vbeta and 13 Jbeta primers. Sequencing was performed with immunoSEQ multiplex PCR; in TCRdb, only in-frame clones are kept and a portion is missing. The clone table shows tens of thousands of clones, with the ten largest holding roughly 1%. Material for sequencing was PBMCs. This rearrangement joins TRBV15 to TRBJ2-2, with a possible D match to TRBD1 (6 bases). The receptor was isolated from a woman in her 40s in good health and CMV-seronegative. Here the CDR3 reads CATKGGANTGELFF. CDR3 nucleotide sequence: TGTGCCACCAAAGGGGGAGCGAACACCGGGGAGCTGTTTTTT.